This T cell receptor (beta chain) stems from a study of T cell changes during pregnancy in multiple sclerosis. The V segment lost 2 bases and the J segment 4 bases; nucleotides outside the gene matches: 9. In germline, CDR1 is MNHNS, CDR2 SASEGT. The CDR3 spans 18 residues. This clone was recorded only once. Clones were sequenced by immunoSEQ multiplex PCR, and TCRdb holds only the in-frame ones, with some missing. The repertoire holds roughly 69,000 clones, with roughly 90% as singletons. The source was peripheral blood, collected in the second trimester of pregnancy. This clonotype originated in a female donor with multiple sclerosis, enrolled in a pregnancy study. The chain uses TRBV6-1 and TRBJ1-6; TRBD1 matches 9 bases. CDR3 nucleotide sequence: TGTGCCAGCAGTGAATTTACAGGGGGCAGTGGTTATAATTCACCCCTCCACTTT. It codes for CASSEFTGGSGYNSPLHF.